The 25 T cell receptor beta chains below were found in one sample sequenced in a study of cytomegalovirus exposure and HLA in healthy donors. The PCR was carried out with 60 Vbeta primers and 13 Jbeta primers. Clones were read by immunoSEQ multiplex PCR, and TCRdb kept only the in-frame ones, dropping some. The sample holds roughly 100,000 clones; around 80% are singletons and the top ten take approximately 10%. Sequences were obtained from PBMCs. The receptors stem from a man in his late teens or twenties in good health and CMV-seropositive.

V is TRBV7-9 and J is TRBJ2-7; D is unclear. The CDR3 runs 11 residues. Trimming pared 3 bases from V and 6 bases from J, leaving 6 bases between. The V gene's germline CDR1 is SEHNR and CDR2 FQNEAQ (reference sequence). CDR3 residues: CASSFGGEQYF. Here the CDR3 DNA reads TGTGCCAGCAGCTTCGGCGGCGAGCAGTACTTC.

The chain couples TRBV6-1 to TRBJ2-1, with no clear D. The CDR3 has 13 residues. Germline V gene lookup returns CDR1 MNHNS and CDR2 SASEGT. Trimming shortened V by 7 bases and J by 1 base, and 8 bases separated the two germline ends. CDR3 bases: TGTGCCAGCACCAGGAAATCCTACAATGAGCAGTTCTTC. Translating gives CASTRKSYNEQFF.

The V and J genes are TRBV5-4 and TRBJ1-6; maybe TRBD1 (5 bases). This CDR3 spans 17 amino acids. V lost 0 bases, J lost 14 bases, and 24 bases lay in between. Germline-derived CDR1 and CDR2 are SGHNT and YYREEE (reference sequence). The CDR3 DNA reads as TGTGCCAGCAGCTTGGGGGGGGAACAGCTCTCTATAGGGACCCTCCACTTT. Translation: CASSLGGEQLSIGTLHF.

This clone came up a few times. This chain joins TRBV14 and TRBJ1-1; D call uncertain. Between the trimmed V and J ends, which lost 1 base and 2 bases, there was a span of 5 bases. The length of the CDR3 is 13 residues. The germline CDR1 and CDR2 sequences are SGHDN and FVKESK. CDR3 protein: CASSQGPNTEAFF. The CDR3 coding sequence is TGTGCCAGCAGCCAAGGGCCCAACACTGAAGCTTTCTTT.

V and J are TRBV6-5 and TRBJ1-2; D ambiguous. The CDR3 has 13 amino acids. The germline V gene encodes CDR1 MNHEY and CDR2 SVGAGI. Trimming removed 0 bases from V and 8 bases from J, with 10 bases in between. The CDR3 DNA is TGTGCCAGCAGTTACTCGGGCCAGCAGGGCTACACCTTC. Its protein product is CASSYSGQQGYTF.

V is TRBV5-1 and J is TRBJ2-3; 7 nucleotides align to TRBD1. The CDR3 spans 15 residues. The junction had 3 bases not matched to a gene; V was cut back by 1 base and J by 1 base. CDR1 and CDR2 (germline): SGHRS, YFSETQ. The CDR3 nucleotides read TGCGCCAGCAGCTTGTTTGGACAGGGCACAGATACGCAGTATTTT. It translates to CASSLFGQGTDTQYF. Drawing the rest from reference TRBV5-1 and TRBJ2-3, the complete variable domain is KAGVTQTPRYLIKTRGQQVTLSCSPISGHRSVSWYQQTPGQGLQFLFEYFSETQRNKGNFPGRFSGRQFSNSRSEMNVSTLELGDSALYLCASSLFGQGTDTQYFGPGTRLTVL.

The rearrangement joins TRBV5-1 to TRBJ1-4; D not resolved. V was shortened by 0 bases and J by 4 bases, with 10 bases between the two germline ends. CDR1 is SGHRS and CDR2 is YFSETQ in the germline V gene. There are 15 residues in the CDR3. CDR3 region: CASSLAGRGNEKLFF. CDR3 nucleotides: TGCGCCAGCAGCTTGGCCGGGAGAGGTAATGAAAAACTGTTTTTT.

This clone occurred once. The chain combines TRBV10-2 with TRBJ2-3; D might be TRBD1 (5 bases). CDR3 length: 13 amino acids. Trimming removed 3 bases from V and 5 bases from J, with 9 bases in between. Per the germline V gene, CDR1 is WSHSY and CDR2 is SAAADI. The CDR3 sequence is CASSEGAGDTQYF. CDR3 coding DNA: TGCGCCAGCAGTGAAGGGGCCGGAGATACGCAGTATTTT.

This rearrangement joins TRBV6-5 to TRBJ1-2; a weak D match, TRBD1 (5 bases). Germline CDR1 MNHEY, CDR2 SVGAGI. The V end lost 6 bases, the J end lost 4 bases, and 6 bases lay between the germline ends. CDR3 length equals 11 residues. The CDR3 protein is CASRTVYGYTF. Written as DNA, the CDR3 is TGTGCCAGCAGGACAGTCTATGGCTACACCTTC.

The chain employs TRBV11-3 and TRBJ2-1; TRBD2 might be the D (7 bases). The CDR3 extends over 13 amino acids. Deletions cut 0 bases from V and 10 bases from J, with 10 bases between. Germline CDR1 and CDR2: SGHNT and YENEEA. The CDR3, as DNA: TGTGCCAGCAGCTTAGAGGCGGGGGCCGAGCAGTTCTTC. Translated: CASSLEAGAEQFF. Combining the CDR3 with reference TRBV11-3 and TRBJ2-1 gives the whole variable domain EAGVVQSPRYKIIEKKQPVAFWCNPISGHNTLYWYLQNLGQGPELLIRYENEEAVDDSQLPKDRFSAERLKGVDSTLKIQPAELGDSAVYLCASSLEAGAEQFFGPGTRLTVL.

In this sample, this clone turned up a few times. The genes are TRBV11-2 and TRBJ1-6; the match to TRBD1 covers 7 bases. The CDR3 sequence is 15 residues long. Germline values: CDR1 SGHAT, CDR2 FQNNGV. V shed 4 bases, J shed 8 bases, and the junction held 8 bases outside the gene matches. This chain's CDR3 is CASSSRQGVDSPLHF. For the CDR3, the DNA is TGTGCCAGCAGCTCCCGACAGGGTGTTGATTCACCCCTCCACTTT.

V usage is TRBV19 and J usage is TRBJ2-5, with 7 bases aligning to TRBD1. CDR1 is LNHDA, CDR2 SQIVND, per germline (reference sequence). V gave up 7 bases and J gave up 2 bases; unmatched junction bases: 10. The CDR3 length is 15 residues. The CDR3 sequence is CASTSRQGLQETQYF. The CDR3 region has the DNA TGTGCCAGTACGTCCCGACAGGGCCTTCAAGAGACCCAGTACTTC.

The V gene is TRBV4-2, the J gene TRBJ2-2, with D possibly matching TRBD2 (6 bases). Germline values: CDR1 LGHNA, CDR2 YNFKEQ. V was cut by 0 bases and J by 5 bases, with 10 bases left in between. The CDR3 is made up of 15 amino acids. CDR3 sequence (DNA): TGTGCCAGCAGCCAAGATCAGGCGGGAACCGGGGAGCTGTTTTTT. It codes for CASSQDQAGTGELFF.

The J gene is TRBJ2-7, the V gene TRBV28; TRBD1 matches 7 bases. The CDR3 runs to 16 residues. CDR1 MDHEN and CDR2 SYDVKM come from the germline V gene. The V segment lost 4 bases and the J segment 3 bases; nucleotides outside the gene matches: 12. The CDR3 protein is CASSSDSTGRFYEQYF. CDR3 bases: TGTGCCAGCAGTTCCGACTCGACAGGGCGCTTCTACGAGCAGTACTTC.

The chain has TRBV5-1 and TRBJ2-1, with TRBD2 matching 7 bases. V dropped 1 base and J dropped 4; count of bases not matched to a gene: 5. The germline gives CDR1 SGHRS, CDR2 YFSETQ. The CDR3 is 15 residues long. Written as DNA, the CDR3 is TGCGCCAGCAGCTTGTATGCGGGGGATTACAATGAGCAGTTCTTC. Protein product: CASSLYAGDYNEQFF.

The chain recombines TRBV7-8 with TRBJ1-1, with D maybe TRBD1 (6 bases). From germline, CDR1 is SGHVS and CDR2 FQNEAQ. V shed 2 bases and J shed 0 bases, with 13 bases lying between them. The CDR3 is 16 amino acids. CDR3 DNA sequence: TGTGCCAGCAGCTTAAATTCTGGACAGCTGAACACTGAAGCTTTCTTT. This encodes CASSLNSGQLNTEAFF. Full variable domain (missing parts from reference TRBV7-8 and TRBJ1-1): GAGVSQSPRYKVAKRGQDVALRCDPISGHVSLFWYQQALGQGPEFLTYFQNEAQLDKSGLPSDRFFAERPEGSVSTLKIQRTQQEDSAVYLCASSLNSGQLNTEAFFGQGTRLTVV.

This clone appeared a few times. This CDR3 is CASSSYAGTGFTEAFF. The CDR3 DNA reads as TGTGCCAGCAGTTCCTATGCCGGCACAGGATTCACTGAAGCTTTCTTT. The chain couples TRBV28 to TRBJ1-1, with D possibly TRBD1 on 5 matching bases. Germline V lookup: CDR1 MDHEN, CDR2 SYDVKM. V was cut by 4 bases and J by 4 bases, with 19 bases left in between. The CDR3 consists of 16 residues.

V is TRBV2 and J is TRBJ2-2; 7 nucleotides match TRBD1. CDR1 and CDR2 from the germline V gene are SNHLY and FYNNEI. The CDR3 spans 17 residues. Unmatched junction bases numbered 9, after V lost 5 bases and J lost 0 bases. The CDR3 spells CASSRDSPRTNTGELFF. The CDR3 DNA is TGTGCCAGCAGTCGGGACAGTCCACGAACGAACACCGGGGAGCTGTTTTTT.

With respect to this clone: One end of the junction does not line up with germline, which may come from a read error. This chain joins TRBV6-6 and TRBJ2-2, with TRBD1 identical over 8 bases. The V gene's germline CDR1 is MNHNY and CDR2 SVGAGI (reference sequence). The CDR3 length is 15 residues. The CDR3 protein is CASTHRTGNAGELFF. The CDR3 DNA is TGTGCCAGCACTCACAGGACAGGGAACGCCGGGGAGCTGTTTTTT.

The chain carries TRBV29-1 and TRBJ1-2; TRBD1 is a possible D gene (5 bases). V lost 3 bases and J lost 6, with 5 bases in between. The CDR3 spans 10 residues. Germline CDR1 is SQVTM and CDR2 is ANQGSEA. CDR3 coding DNA: TGCAGCGTTGACAGGGATGGCTACACCTTC. Protein product: CSVDRDGYTF.

This chain connects TRBV6-5 to TRBJ1-2; 11 nucleotides line up with TRBD1. V was clipped by 0 bases and J by 7 bases; unmatched bases: 4. The germline gives CDR1 MNHEY, CDR2 SVGAGI. The CDR3 is 15 residues long. The CDR3 spells CASSYSGGTGGGYTF. CDR3 in DNA: TGTGCCAGCAGTTACTCCGGCGGGACAGGGGGTGGCTACACCTTC.

The chain couples TRBV7-9 to TRBJ2-1; a weak D match, TRBD2 (7 bases). Germline assignment: CDR1 SEHNR and CDR2 FQNEAQ (reference sequence). V lost 11 bases, J lost 7 bases, and 12 bases lay in between. CDR3 length: 11 residues. DNA of the CDR3: TGTGCCTCGAGGGGGGGGAATGAGCAGTTCTTC. It translates to CASRGGNEQFF.

This sequence joins TRBV4-1 and TRBJ2-3, with D possibly TRBD2 on 5 matching bases. This CDR3 comprises 16 residues. V was trimmed by 4 bases and J by 3 bases, leaving 17 bases between them. Germline CDR1 reads MGHRA; CDR2 reads YSYEKL. CDR3 nucleotides: TGCGCCAGCAGCCCCTCTAGCATCCCTGGGACAGATACGCAGTATTTT. It encodes CASSPSSIPGTDTQYF.

V and J are TRBV13 and TRBJ2-1, with D maybe TRBD2 (5 bases). Trimming removed 5 bases from V and 9 bases from J, with 11 bases in between. CDR1 and CDR2 from the germline V gene are PRHDT and FYEKMQ (reference sequence). The CDR3 loop spans 12 amino acids. This CDR3 is CASSLKRTEQFF. The CDR3, as DNA: TGTGCCAGCAGCCTCAAGCGGACTGAGCAGTTCTTC.

V usage is TRBV10-3 and J usage is TRBJ1-4; D possibly corresponds to TRBD1 (6 bases). V was shortened by 0 bases and J by 4 bases, with 9 bases between the two germline ends. Germline V gene lookup returns CDR1 ENHRY and CDR2 SYGVKD. The CDR3 runs to 15 residues. In DNA, the CDR3 is TGTGCCATCAGTGAGTCAGGACAGTATAATGAAAAACTGTTTTTT. This codes for CAISESGQYNEKLFF.